This passage covers 28 T cell receptor beta chains from one sample sequenced in a study of CD8+ T cells in alopecia areata. Extraction of RNA preceded its reverse transcription into cDNA, which served as the sequencing template. Profiled with immunoSEQ multiplex PCR; TCRdb holds only in-frame clones, not every one. Among about 190,000 clones listed, more than 50% were seen once. The treatment denotes: oral pan-JAK inhibitor, 5-10 mg twice daily. The source material was CD4+ T cells sorted from blood, sampled at week 24, from a patient treated with tofacitinib. These receptors were taken from a human donor with alopecia areata.

CDR3 in amino acids: CASSHGTGSPEAFF. In DNA form, the CDR3 reads TGCGCCAGCAGCCACGGGACAGGGAGCCCTGAAGCTTTCTTT. The chain joins TRBV4-3 to TRBJ1-1; 9 bases align to TRBD1. This CDR3 contains 14 residues. Trimming removed 3 bases from V and 6 bases from J; junction bases left unmatched: 5. CDR1 and CDR2 from the germline V gene are LGHNA and YSLEER.

This clone has a single count. V usage is TRBV9 and J usage is TRBJ2-7; a possible D gene is TRBD1 (6 bases). The CDR3 is 15 amino acids. Deletions cut 0 bases from V and 2 bases from J, with 12 bases between. Germline-derived CDR1 and CDR2 are SGDLS and YYNGEE. In DNA form, the CDR3 reads TGTGCCAGCAGCGTAGGAGTCAGGGGAACCTACGAGCAGTACTTC. This translates into CASSVGVRGTYEQYF.

This chain links TRBV5-1 with TRBJ2-6; TRBD2 is a possible D gene (6 bases). The CDR3 is 19 amino acids. The ends were cut back, 0 bases at V and 2 bases at J, with 18 bases in the middle. The germline gives CDR1 SGHRS, CDR2 YFSETQ. DNA for the CDR3: TGCGCCAGCAGCTTGGCAGTTACTCCGCGGGGTGCTGGGGCCAACGTCCTGACTTTC. This translates into CASSLAVTPRGAGANVLTF.

This chain uses TRBV27 with TRBJ2-7; maybe TRBD2 (6 bases). This CDR3 is built from 15 residues. CDR1 and CDR2 from the germline V gene are MNHEY and SMNVEV (reference sequence). Trimming removed 0 bases at V and 2 bases at J, with 11 bases between. This chain's CDR3 is CASSLSFGGPYEQYF. The CDR3 bases are TGTGCCAGCAGTTTATCATTCGGAGGGCCCTACGAGCAGTACTTC.

The chain couples TRBV19 to TRBJ2-4; 16 nucleotides align to TRBD2. This CDR3 region has 19 residues. Germline V gene sequence: CDR1 LNHDA, CDR2 SQIVND (reference sequence). J lost 5 bases, V lost 2 bases, and 9 bases had no gene match. For the CDR3, the DNA is TGTGCCAGTAGTATATCCGGGACTAGCGGGGGGGACCCCCAAAACATTCAGTACTTC. Protein product: CASSISGTSGGDPQNIQYF.

V is TRBV27 and J is TRBJ1-2, with 10 bases matching TRBD1. V was clipped by 5 bases and J by 8 bases; unmatched bases: 11. This CDR3 comprises 15 residues. CDR1 is MNHEY, CDR2 SMNVEV, per germline (reference sequence). In DNA, the CDR3 is TGTGCCAGCAGTAGATCCGGGACAGGGGTAGAGGGCTACACCTTC. This gives the protein CASSRSGTGVEGYTF.

This clone was seen a single time. The chain is built from TRBV5-6 and TRBJ2-6; D is undetermined. V shed 2 bases and J shed 0 bases, with 6 bases lying between them. The CDR3 extends over 15 amino acids. Germline CDR1 is SGHDT and CDR2 is YYEEEE. The CDR3 coding sequence is TGTGCCAGCAGCTTTATCAGCTCTGGGGCCAACGTCCTGACTTTC. Its translation: CASSFISSGANVLTF.

This chain links TRBV7-6 with TRBJ2-1; D call uncertain. The CDR3 has 14 amino acids. Germline V CDR1 and CDR2: SGHVS, FNYEAQ. V lost 1 base and J lost 5, with 9 bases in between. CDR3 bases: TGTGCCAGCAGCTTAGGAGAGCAGAACAATGAGCAGTTCTTC. Its translation is CASSLGEQNNEQFF.

The chain recombines TRBV29-1 with TRBJ1-4; D is perhaps TRBD1 (5 bases). This CDR3 contains 16 residues. Trimming stripped 1 base from V and 4 bases from J, with 16 bases between. CDR1 SQVTM and CDR2 ANQGSEA come from the germline V gene. The CDR3 bases are TGCAGCGTTGAAGTTTCCGGGGCACGAGGTAATGAAAAACTGTTTTTT. Residues: CSVEVSGARGNEKLFF.

The genes are TRBV7-2 and TRBJ2-1, with no clear D. The CDR3 spans 16 residues. Germline CDR1 reads SGHTA; CDR2 reads FQGNSA. Trimming pared 5 bases from V and 8 bases from J, leaving 22 bases between. The CDR3 loop reads CASSANGEIGSHEQFF. CDR3 nucleotides: TGTGCCAGCAGCGCAAATGGCGAGATTGGGTCCCATGAGCAGTTCTTC.

The rearrangement joins TRBV6-5 to TRBJ2-3; 11 nucleotides align to TRBD2. Germline assignment: CDR1 MNHEY and CDR2 SVGAGI. This CDR3 is built from 15 residues. V shed 4 bases, J shed 5 bases, and the junction held 5 bases outside the gene matches. The CDR3 reads CASSSVAGGIDTQYF. The CDR3 DNA reads TGTGCCAGCAGTTCGGTAGCGGGGGGGATAGATACGCAGTATTTT.

V usage is TRBV5-1 and J usage is TRBJ2-1; D is unresolved. Trimming removed 0 bases at V and 5 bases at J, with 3 bases between. The CDR3 sequence is 12 residues long. CDR1 is SGHRS, CDR2 YFSETQ, per germline. As DNA, the CDR3 is TGCGCCAGCAGCTTGGACCACAATGAGCAGTTCTTC. Translated: CASSLDHNEQFF.

V and J are TRBV10-3 and TRBJ1-2; D gene unclear. Germline lookup yields CDR1 ENHRY and CDR2 SYGVKD. V was pared by 0 bases and J by 5 bases, with 13 bases between. CDR3 size: 15 residues. CDR3 amino acids: CAISESNAPRYGYTF. The CDR3 region has the DNA TGTGCCATCAGTGAGTCGAATGCCCCGCGGTATGGCTACACCTTC.

As concerns this clone: Other DNA sequences from this sample encode an identical CDR3 as well. V usage is TRBV29-1 and J usage is TRBJ1-1; possible D gene TRBD1, 5 bases. Germline CDR1 SQVTM, CDR2 ANQGSEA. There are 14 residues in the CDR3. Trimming left V 4 bases short and J 0 bases short, with 12 bases between. DNA for the CDR3: TGCAGCGTTGGCTCCGGGGGACTGAACACTGAAGCTTTCTTT. It codes for CSVGSGGLNTEAFF. Looking up the rest from reference TRBV29-1 and TRBJ1-1 gives the full variable domain: SAVISQKPSRDICQRGTSLTIQCQVDSQVTMMFWYRQQPGQSLTLIATANQGSEATYESGFVIDKFPISRPNLTFSTLTVSNMSPEDSSIYLCSVGSGGLNTEAFFGQGTRLTVV.

This clone has more than one count but fewer than ten. This sequence joins TRBV18 and TRBJ2-5; D tentatively fits TRBD1 or TRBD2 (6 bases each). This CDR3 region has 15 residues. The V end lost 3 bases, the J end lost 1 base, and 12 bases lay between the germline ends. The germline V gene encodes CDR1 KGHSH and CDR2 LQKENI. The CDR3 DNA follows: TGTGCCAGCTCACCCCGCGGGACAACCCAAGAGACCCAGTACTTC. Its protein is CASSPRGTTQETQYF. Full variable domain (missing parts from reference TRBV18 and TRBJ2-5): NAGVMQNPRHLVRRRGQEARLRCSPMKGHSHVYWYRQLPEEGLKFMVYLQKENIIDESGMPKERFSAEFPKEGPSILRIQQVVRGDSAAYFCASSPRGTTQETQYFGPGTRLLVL.

The CDR3 sequence is CADKGGSHYGYTF. CDR3 bases: TGTGCCGACAAAGGCGGTTCTCACTATGGCTACACCTTC. The chain couples TRBV6-1 to TRBJ1-2; no clear D gene. The CDR3 runs 13 residues. Germline V gene lookup returns CDR1 MNHNS and CDR2 SASEGT. Trimming removed 11 bases from V and 3 bases from J, with 16 bases in between.

The chain joins TRBV29-1 to TRBJ2-3; 10 nucleotides line up with TRBD2. Germline assignment: CDR1 SQVTM and CDR2 ANQGSEA. J was trimmed by 2 bases and V by 6 bases; bases with no gene match: 5. The CDR3 length is 14 residues. The CDR3 coding sequence is TGCAGCGTCGCTAGCGGGAGACACACAGATACGCAGTATTTT. It yields the protein CSVASGRHTDTQYF.

This clone was seen at least ten times. The chain couples TRBV7-3 to TRBJ2-2; D might be TRBD2 (6 bases). CDR1 is SGHTA, CDR2 FQGTGA, per germline. V was cut by 0 bases and J by 5 bases, with 10 bases left in between. The CDR3 contains 15 residues. This CDR3 reads CASSLTGLRTGELFF. Here the CDR3 DNA reads TGTGCCAGCAGCTTAACGGGACTTAGAACCGGGGAGCTGTTTTTT. Full variable domain (rest looked up from reference TRBV7-3 and TRBJ2-2): GAGVSQTPSNKVTEKGKYVELRCDPISGHTALYWYRQSLGQGPEFLIYFQGTGAADDSGLPNDRFFAVRPEGSVSTLKIQRTERGDSAVYLCASSLTGLRTGELFFGEGSRLTVL.

The CDR3 DNA follows: TGTGCCTGGAGTATGGGGGGCAGTGGCACTGAAGCTTTCTTT. Encoded protein: CAWSMGGSGTEAFF. This rearrangement joins TRBV30 to TRBJ1-1; tentative D call: TRBD1 (6 bases). The length of the CDR3 is 14 residues. Germline V gene data show CDR1 as GTSNPN and CDR2 as SVGIG (reference sequence). V was clipped by 2 bases and J by 4 bases, with 14 bases between them. Drawing the rest from reference TRBV30 and TRBJ1-1, the complete variable domain is SQTIHQWPATLVQPVGSPLSLECTVEGTSNPNLYWYRQAAGRGLQLLFYSVGIGQISSEVPQNLSASRPQDRQFILSSKKLLLSDSGFYLCAWSMGGSGTEAFFGQGTRLTVV.

This clone has just a few counts. CDR3 region: CASSEQGAQNEKLFF. The CDR3 region has the DNA TGTGCCAGCAGCGAACAGGGGGCGCAGAATGAAAAACTGTTTTTT. This chain uses TRBV2 with TRBJ1-4; 9 bases align to TRBD1. The CDR3 has 15 amino acids. From germline, CDR1 is SNHLY and CDR2 FYNNEI. V shed 6 bases, J shed 5 bases, and the junction held 7 bases outside the gene matches.

This clone was counted only a few times. This chain joins TRBV6-4 and TRBJ1-1; possible D gene TRBD1, 5 bases. Germline V gene sequence: CDR1 MRHNA, CDR2 SNTAGT. This CDR3 comprises 13 residues. Trimming took off 2 bases at V and 7 bases at J, with 11 bases between the two ends. The CDR3 bases are TGTGCCAGCAGTGACGGGGGTGTGTTTGAAGCTTTCTTT. Its protein is CASSDGGVFEAFF.

The rearrangement joins TRBV29-1 to TRBJ2-3, with TRBD2 matching 10 bases. The V segment lost 8 bases and the J segment 2 bases; nucleotides outside the gene matches: 10. Germline V gene sequence: CDR1 SQVTM, CDR2 ANQGSEA. The CDR3 totals 15 residues. CDR3 sequence: CSLISGLADTDTQYF. The CDR3 coding sequence is TGCAGCCTAATTTCCGGACTAGCGGACACAGATACGCAGTATTTT.

This chain joins TRBV29-1 and TRBJ1-4; no definite D call. The germline V gene has CDR1 SQVTM and CDR2 ANQGSEA. CDR3 length: 12 amino acids. Trimming removed 4 bases from V and 8 bases from J, with 11 bases in between. The CDR3: CSVAGVDEKLFF. CDR3 DNA: TGCAGCGTTGCCGGGGTGGACGAAAAACTGTTTTTT.

V gene TRBV30 combines with J gene TRBJ1-1, with TRBD1 as a possible D gene (6 bases). The CDR3 consists of 13 residues. V was shortened by 4 bases and J by 1 base, with 10 bases between the two germline ends. Germline V gene data show CDR1 as GTSNPN and CDR2 as SVGIG (reference sequence). This CDR3 reads CAWTLTGNTEAFF. The CDR3 nucleotides are TGTGCCTGGACCTTGACAGGGAACACTGAAGCTTTCTTT.

The V call is TRBV25-1, the J call TRBJ1-6; 9 bases agree with TRBD1. The junction had 6 bases not matched to a gene; V was cut back by 2 bases and J by 7 bases. This CDR3 is built from 16 residues. The V gene's germline CDR1 is MGHDK and CDR2 SYGVNS. The CDR3, as DNA: TGTGCCAGCAGTGAAACCGGACAGGGGCAAAATTCACCCCTCCACTTT. Translation: CASSETGQGQNSPLHF.

This chain joins TRBV2 and TRBJ2-3; no reliable D call. The CDR3 has 14 amino acids. Germline CDR1 reads SNHLY; CDR2 reads FYNNEI. Trimming removed 1 base at V and 0 bases at J, with 5 bases between. The CDR3 loop reads CASSEDVSTDTQYF. Written as DNA, the CDR3 is TGTGCCAGCAGTGAAGACGTTAGCACAGATACGCAGTATTTT. The full variable domain, rest sourced from reference TRBV2 and TRBJ2-3, is EPEVTQTPSHQVTQMGQEVILRCVPISNHLYFYWYRQILGQKVEFLVSFYNNEISEKSEIFDDQFSVERPDGSNFTLKIRSTKLEDSAMYFCASSEDVSTDTQYFGPGTRLTVL.

The CDR3 nucleotides are TGTGCCATCAGGGGAGACAGGGTGGGAGGGCAGCCCCAGCATTTT. Its protein is CAIRGDRVGGQPQHF. The chain links TRBV10-3 to TRBJ1-5, with 7 bases lining up with TRBD1. Unmatched junction bases numbered 12, after V lost 6 bases and J lost 7 bases. Germline values: CDR1 ENHRY, CDR2 SYGVKD. The CDR3 spans 15 residues.

V usage is TRBV30 and J usage is TRBJ1-4; D is perhaps TRBD1 (6 bases). This CDR3 region has 11 residues. With 7 bases removed from V and 7 bases from J, the gap between germline ends came to 10 bases. Germline lookup yields CDR1 GTSNPN and CDR2 SVGIG (reference sequence). CDR3 protein: CASGHSEKLFF. DNA of the CDR3: TGTGCCTCGGGACACAGTGAAAAACTGTTTTTT.